This T cell receptor beta chain was sequenced for a study of Tregs in tolerant kidney transplant recipients. The table lists this clone with a few counts. Its matching antigen is unknown. Within the sample, other DNA sequences also encode this same CDR3. Study results and limitations: Findings come from small patient numbers and require larger validation. Expanding Tregs on activated donor B cells appeared to best identify donor-specific TCRbeta clones.

With 4 bases removed from V and 0 bases from J, the gap between germline ends came to 13 bases. The CDR3 extends over 16 amino acids. CDR1 and CDR2 (germline): MNHNS, SASEGT. Thawed PBMCs were FACS-sorted into unstimulated CD4+CD25+CD127- regulatory T cells, CD4+CD25- non-regulatory cells, CD4 and CD8 cells. The method was immunoSEQ multiplex PCR; TCRdb's version includes in-frame clones alone and lacks a portion of them. The data show approximately 260,000 clones, about 86% seen once. The chain recombines TRBV6-1 with TRBJ1-3; possibly TRBD1 for D (6 bases). The receptor comes from a human donor in good health. Sequences were obtained from CD4+ T cells from blood. CDR3 sequence reads: CASSASDRISGNTIYF. CDR3 bases: TGTGCCAGCAGTGCCTCCGACAGGATCTCTGGAAACACCATATATTTT.